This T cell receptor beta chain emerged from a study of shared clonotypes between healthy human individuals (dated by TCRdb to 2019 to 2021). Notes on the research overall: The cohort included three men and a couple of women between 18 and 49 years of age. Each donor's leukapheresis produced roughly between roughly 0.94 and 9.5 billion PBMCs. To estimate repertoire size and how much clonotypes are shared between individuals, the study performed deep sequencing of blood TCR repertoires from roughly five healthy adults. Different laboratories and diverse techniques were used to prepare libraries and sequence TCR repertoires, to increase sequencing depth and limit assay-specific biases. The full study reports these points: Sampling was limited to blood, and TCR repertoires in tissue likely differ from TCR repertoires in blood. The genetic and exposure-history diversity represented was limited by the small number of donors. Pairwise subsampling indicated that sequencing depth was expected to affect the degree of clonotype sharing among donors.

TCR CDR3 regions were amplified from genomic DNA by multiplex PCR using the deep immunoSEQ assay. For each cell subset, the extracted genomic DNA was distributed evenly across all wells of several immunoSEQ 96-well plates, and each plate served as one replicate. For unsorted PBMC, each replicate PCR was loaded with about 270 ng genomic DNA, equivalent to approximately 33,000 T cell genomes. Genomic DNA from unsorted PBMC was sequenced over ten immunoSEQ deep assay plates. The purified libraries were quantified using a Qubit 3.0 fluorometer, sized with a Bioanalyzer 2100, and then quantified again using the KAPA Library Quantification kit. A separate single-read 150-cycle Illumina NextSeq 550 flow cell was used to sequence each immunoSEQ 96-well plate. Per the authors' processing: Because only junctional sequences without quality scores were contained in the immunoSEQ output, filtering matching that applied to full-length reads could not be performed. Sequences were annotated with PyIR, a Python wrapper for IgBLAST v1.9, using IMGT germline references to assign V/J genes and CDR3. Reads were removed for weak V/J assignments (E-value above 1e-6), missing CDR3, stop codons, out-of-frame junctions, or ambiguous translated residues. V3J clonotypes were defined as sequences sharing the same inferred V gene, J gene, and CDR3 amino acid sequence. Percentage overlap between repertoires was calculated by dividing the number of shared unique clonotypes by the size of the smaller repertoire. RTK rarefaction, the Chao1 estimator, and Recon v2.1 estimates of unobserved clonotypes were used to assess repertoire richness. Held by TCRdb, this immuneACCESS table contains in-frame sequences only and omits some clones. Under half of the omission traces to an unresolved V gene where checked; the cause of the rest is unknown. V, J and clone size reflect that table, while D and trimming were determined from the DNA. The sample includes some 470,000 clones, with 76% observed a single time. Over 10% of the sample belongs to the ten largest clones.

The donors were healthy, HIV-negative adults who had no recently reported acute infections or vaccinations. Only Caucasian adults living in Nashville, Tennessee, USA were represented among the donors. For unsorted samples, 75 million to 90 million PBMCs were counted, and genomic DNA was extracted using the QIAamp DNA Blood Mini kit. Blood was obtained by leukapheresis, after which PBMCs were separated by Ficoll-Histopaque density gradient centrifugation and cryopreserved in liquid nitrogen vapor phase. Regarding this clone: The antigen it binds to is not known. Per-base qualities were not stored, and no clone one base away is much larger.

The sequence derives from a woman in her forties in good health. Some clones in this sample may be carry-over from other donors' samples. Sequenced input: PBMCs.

The CDR3 protein sequence reads: CSVERGVSETQYF. The sequenced DNA is TGCAGCGTTGAAAGGGGAGTTAGCGAGACCCAGTACTTC. The sequence joins TRBV29-1 to TRBJ2-5; the D call is possibly TRBD1 or TRBD2, each sharing 5 bases. V was cut back by 2 bases and J by 5 bases, leaving a gap of 12 bases between them. The germline V gene gives CDR1 as SQVTM and CDR2 as ANQGSEA. CDR3 length: 13 amino acids, cysteine to phenylalanine. Only CDR3 DNA remains: 39 bases, in frame from the first base.